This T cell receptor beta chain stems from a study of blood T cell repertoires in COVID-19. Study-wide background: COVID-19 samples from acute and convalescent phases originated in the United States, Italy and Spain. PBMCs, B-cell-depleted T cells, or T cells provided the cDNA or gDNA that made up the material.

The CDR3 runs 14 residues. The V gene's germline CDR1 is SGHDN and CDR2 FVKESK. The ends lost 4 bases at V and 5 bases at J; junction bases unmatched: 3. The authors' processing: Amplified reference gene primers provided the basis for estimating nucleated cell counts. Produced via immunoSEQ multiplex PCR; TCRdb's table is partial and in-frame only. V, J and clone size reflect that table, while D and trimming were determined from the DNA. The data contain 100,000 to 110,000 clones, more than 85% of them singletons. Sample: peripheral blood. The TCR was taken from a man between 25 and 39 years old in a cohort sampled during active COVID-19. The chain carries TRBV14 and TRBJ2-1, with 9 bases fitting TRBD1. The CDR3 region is CASSLRDRDNEQFF. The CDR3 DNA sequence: TGTGCCAGCAGCCTCCGGGACAGGGACAATGAGCAGTTCTTC.